This T cell receptor beta chain was profiled in a study of cytomegalovirus exposure and HLA in healthy donors. Overall study findings and caveats: Some TCR beta chains (164 of them) were listed as cytomegalovirus-associated. Likely technical artifact: a cluster of highly shared sequence variants. A previous analysis found most TCR beta V segments productive roughly 90% or roughly 30% of the time.

Note on this clone: Its antigen is as yet unknown.

Vbeta (60) and Jbeta (13) primers were used in the PCR. Assay: immunoSEQ multiplex PCR; the TCRdb copy retains only in-frame clones and omits some. The repertoire consists of roughly 160,000 clones, with approximately 70% occurring once and the leading ten covering about 5.4%. The CDR3 covers 15 residues. V dropped 6 bases and J dropped 6 bases, with 21 bases sitting between them. Germline V gene data show CDR1 as MNHEY and CDR2 as SVGAGI. This receptor was identified in a woman aged 18 to 35 in good health and CMV-seropositive. This chain links TRBV6-5 with TRBJ2-7; D remains unclear. Sequencing was carried out using PBMCs. For the CDR3, the DNA is TGTGCCAGCAGCCAACTATCGGATGGTCGCTTCGAGCAGTACTTC. Its translation is CASSQLSDGRFEQYF.